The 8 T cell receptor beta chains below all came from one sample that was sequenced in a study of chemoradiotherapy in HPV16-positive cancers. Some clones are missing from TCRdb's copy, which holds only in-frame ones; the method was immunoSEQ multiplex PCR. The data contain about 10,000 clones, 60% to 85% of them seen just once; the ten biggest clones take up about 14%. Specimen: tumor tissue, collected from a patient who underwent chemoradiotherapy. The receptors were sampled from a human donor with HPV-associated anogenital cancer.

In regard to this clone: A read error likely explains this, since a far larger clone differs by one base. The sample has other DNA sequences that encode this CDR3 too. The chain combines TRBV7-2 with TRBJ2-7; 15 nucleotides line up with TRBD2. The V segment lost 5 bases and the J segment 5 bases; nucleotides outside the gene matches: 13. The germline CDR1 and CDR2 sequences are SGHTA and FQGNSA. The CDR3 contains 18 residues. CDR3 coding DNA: TGTGCCAGCAGCCTGACCGGGACTAGCGGGGGGTCCTGGGACGAGCAGTACTTC. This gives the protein CASSLTGTSGGSWDEQYF.

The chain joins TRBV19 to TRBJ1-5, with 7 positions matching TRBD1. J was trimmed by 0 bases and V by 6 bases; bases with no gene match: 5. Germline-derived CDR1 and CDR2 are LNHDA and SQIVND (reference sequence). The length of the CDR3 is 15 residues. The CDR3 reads CASRRDRLSNQPQHF. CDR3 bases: TGTGCCAGTAGGAGGGACAGACTTAGCAATCAGCCCCAGCATTTT.

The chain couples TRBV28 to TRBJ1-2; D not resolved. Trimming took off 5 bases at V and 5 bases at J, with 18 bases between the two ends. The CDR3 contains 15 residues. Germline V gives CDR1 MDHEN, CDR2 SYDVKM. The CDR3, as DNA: TGTGCCAGCAGTCGACCTGGGAGGGCAGATTATGGCTACACCTTC. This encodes CASSRPGRADYGYTF.

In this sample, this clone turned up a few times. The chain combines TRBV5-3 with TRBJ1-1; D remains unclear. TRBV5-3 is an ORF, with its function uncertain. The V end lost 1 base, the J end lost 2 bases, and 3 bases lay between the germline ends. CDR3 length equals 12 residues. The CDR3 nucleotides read TGTGCCAGAAGCTTGTTCAACACTGAAGCTTTCTTT. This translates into CARSLFNTEAFF.

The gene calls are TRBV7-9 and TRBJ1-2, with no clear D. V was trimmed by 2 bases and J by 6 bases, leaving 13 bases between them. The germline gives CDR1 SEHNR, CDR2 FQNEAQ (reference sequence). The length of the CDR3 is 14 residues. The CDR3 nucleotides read TGTGCCAGCAGCTTATATGCGGTTTGGCATGGCTACACCTTC. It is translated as CASSLYAVWHGYTF.

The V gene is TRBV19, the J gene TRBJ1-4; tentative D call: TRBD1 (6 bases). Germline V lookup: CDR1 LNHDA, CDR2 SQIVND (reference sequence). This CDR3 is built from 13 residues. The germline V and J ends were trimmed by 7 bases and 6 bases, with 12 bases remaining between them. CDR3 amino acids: CASNRDKDEKLFF. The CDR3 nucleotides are TGTGCCAGTAACCGGGACAAAGATGAAAAACTGTTTTTT. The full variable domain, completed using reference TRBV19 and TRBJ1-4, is DGGITQSPKYLFRKEGQNVTLSCEQNLNHDAMYWYRQDPGQGLRLIYYSQIVNDFQKGDIAEGYSVSREKKESFPLTVTSAQKNPTAFYLCASNRDKDEKLFFGSGTQLSVL.

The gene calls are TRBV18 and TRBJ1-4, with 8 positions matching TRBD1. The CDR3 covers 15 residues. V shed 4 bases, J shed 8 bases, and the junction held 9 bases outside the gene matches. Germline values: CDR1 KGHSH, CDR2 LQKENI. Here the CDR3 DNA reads TGTGCCAGCTCACGGGACGGGACAGGAGAGGAAAAACTGTTTTTT. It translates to CASSRDGTGEEKLFF. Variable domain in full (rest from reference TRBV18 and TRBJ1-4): NAGVMQNPRHLVRRRGQEARLRCSPMKGHSHVYWYRQLPEEGLKFMVYLQKENIIDESGMPKERFSAEFPKEGPSILRIQQVVRGDSAAYFCASSRDGTGEEKLFFGSGTQLSVL.

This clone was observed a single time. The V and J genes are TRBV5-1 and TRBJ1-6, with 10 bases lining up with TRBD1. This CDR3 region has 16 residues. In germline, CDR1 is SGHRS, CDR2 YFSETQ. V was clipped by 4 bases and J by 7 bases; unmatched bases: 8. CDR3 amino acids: CASSSGTGASNSPLHF. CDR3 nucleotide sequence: TGCGCCAGCAGCAGCGGGACAGGGGCTTCAAATTCACCCCTCCACTTT.